One and the same sample provided the 10 T cell receptor beta chains below, sequenced in a study of tumor-infiltrating lymphocytes in localized non-small cell lung cancer. The method was immunoSEQ multiplex PCR; TCRdb's version includes in-frame clones alone and lacks a portion of them. The table shows roughly 30,000 clones, with approximately 85% occurring only once. Sequencing was done on a sample of lung tumor tissue. The source is a human donor with non-small cell lung cancer.

The gene calls are TRBV9 and TRBJ1-1; 8 positions agree with TRBD1. V dropped 3 bases and J dropped 4; count of bases not matched to a gene: 2. This CDR3 region has 13 residues. Germline CDR1 and CDR2: SGDLS and YYNGEE. The CDR3 is CASSATGGTEAFF. CDR3 nucleotide sequence: TGTGCCAGCAGCGCTACAGGGGGCACTGAAGCTTTCTTT.

V usage is TRBV7-9 and J usage is TRBJ1-1, with D unclear. The germline V gene encodes CDR1 SEHNR and CDR2 FQNEAQ (reference sequence). Between the trimmed V and J ends, which lost 4 bases and 4 bases, there was a span of 13 bases. The length of the CDR3 is 14 residues. The CDR3 sequence: CASSSYLVGTEAFF. CDR3 DNA: TGTGCCAGCAGCTCTTACTTAGTCGGCACTGAAGCTTTCTTT.

Notes on this clone: At one boundary the junction diverges from the germline segment, which might be a read error. The chain joins TRBV28 to TRBJ2-7, with D possibly TRBD2 on 7 matching bases. Germline CDR1 reads MDHEN; CDR2 reads SYDVKM. There are 16 residues in the CDR3. The CDR3 loop is CASSPGYVAGEDSIDF. In DNA, the CDR3 is TGTGCCAGCAGTCCCGGGTACGTCGCGGGAGAGGACAGTATTGACTTC.

The chain recombines TRBV5-4 with TRBJ2-7; D ambiguous. Trimming removed 2 bases from V and 3 bases from J, with 15 bases in between. Per germline, CDR1 SGHNT and CDR2 YYREEE (reference sequence). The CDR3 loop spans 15 amino acids. CDR3 coding DNA: TGTGCCAGCAGCTTAGGTCAGGAGTCCTACTACGAGCAGTACTTC. Protein: CASSLGQESYYEQYF.

The V gene is TRBV14, the J gene TRBJ2-1; no clear D. The V end was cut by 1 base, the J end by 9 bases, with 10 bases between. In germline, CDR1 is SGHDN, CDR2 FVKESK. CDR3 length: 13 amino acids. DNA for the CDR3: TGTGCCAGCAGCCAAGTTATACGTGGTGAGCAGTTCTTC. Translating gives CASSQVIRGEQFF. The full variable domain, in which reference TRBV14 and TRBJ2-1 provide the parts outside the CDR3, is EAGVTQFPSHSVIEKGQTVTLRCDPISGHDNLYWYRRVMGKEIKFLLHFVKESKQDESGMPNNRFLAERTGGTYSTLKVQPAELEDSGVYFCASSQVIRGEQFFGPGTRLTVL.

This chain links TRBV4-3 with TRBJ2-6; D call uncertain. Germline CDR1 and CDR2: LGHNA and YSLEER. The CDR3 spans 13 residues. The V end lost 0 bases, the J end lost 7 bases, and 4 bases lay between the germline ends. The CDR3 DNA reads TGCGCCAGCAGCCAAGAGAGAGCCAACGTCCTGACTTTC. Its protein is CASSQERANVLTF.

The J gene is TRBJ1-5, the V gene TRBV4-1, with D unresolved. Per the germline V gene, CDR1 is MGHRA and CDR2 is YSYEKL. V was shortened by 1 base and J by 0 bases, with 10 bases between the two germline ends. The CDR3 contains 16 residues. CDR3 DNA sequence: TGCGCCAGCAGCCAAGTACGGGAGAATAGCAATCAGCCCCAGCATTTT. Amino acid sequence: CASSQVRENSNQPQHF.

Written as DNA, the CDR3 is TGTGCCAGCAGCGTCCAGGGGGCGAATGAGCAGTTCTTC. Its translation: CASSVQGANEQFF. The J gene is TRBJ2-1, the V gene TRBV9, with TRBD1 matching 8 bases. CDR1 SGDLS and CDR2 YYNGEE come from the germline V gene. Trimming took 2 bases from V and 7 from J; bases not matched to a gene: 2. The CDR3 totals 13 residues. Filled out from reference TRBV9 and TRBJ2-1, the complete variable domain reads DSGVTQTPKHLITATGQRVTLRCSPRSGDLSVYWYQQSLDQGLQFLIQYYNGEERAKGNILERFSAQQFPDLHSELNLSSLELGDSALYFCASSVQGANEQFFGPGTRLTVL.

The chain uses TRBV5-3 and TRBJ2-7, with D perhaps matching TRBD1 (6 bases). Being an ORF, TRBV5-3 has a function that is uncertain. The CDR3 consists of 17 residues. Deletions cut 4 bases from V and 0 bases from J, with 20 bases between. This CDR3 reads CARSRHDGDMSSYEQYF. In nucleotides, the CDR3 is TGTGCCAGAAGCCGACATGACGGGGACATGAGCTCCTACGAGCAGTACTTC.

This rearrangement joins TRBV5-6 to TRBJ1-2; no firm D call. Trimming shortened V by 1 base and J by 3 bases, and 10 bases separated the two germline ends. CDR1 and CDR2 (germline): SGHDT, YYEEEE. The CDR3 has 14 amino acids. The CDR3, as DNA: TGTGCCAGCAGCTTGCCCCGGCCCGACTATGGCTACACCTTC. As protein: CASSLPRPDYGYTF.